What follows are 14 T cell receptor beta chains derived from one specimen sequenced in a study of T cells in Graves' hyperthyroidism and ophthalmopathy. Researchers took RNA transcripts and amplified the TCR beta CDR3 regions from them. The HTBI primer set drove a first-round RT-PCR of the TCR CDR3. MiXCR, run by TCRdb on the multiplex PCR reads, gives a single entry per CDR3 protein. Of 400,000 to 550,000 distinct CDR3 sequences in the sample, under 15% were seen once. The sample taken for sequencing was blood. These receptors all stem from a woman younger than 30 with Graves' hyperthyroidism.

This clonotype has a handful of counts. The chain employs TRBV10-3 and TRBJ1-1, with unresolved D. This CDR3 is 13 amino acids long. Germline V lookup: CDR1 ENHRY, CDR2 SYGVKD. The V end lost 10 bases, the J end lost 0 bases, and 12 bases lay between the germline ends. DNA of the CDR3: TGTGCCACCCTCGGCCAATTGAACACTGAAGCTTTCTTT. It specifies CATLGQLNTEAFF.

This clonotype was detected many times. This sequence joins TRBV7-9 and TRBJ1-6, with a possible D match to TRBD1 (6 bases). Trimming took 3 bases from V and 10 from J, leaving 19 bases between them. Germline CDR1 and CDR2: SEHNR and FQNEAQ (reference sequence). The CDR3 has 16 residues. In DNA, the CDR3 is TGTGCCAGCAGCTTTTCATGGGGACAAGGTCAATCACCCCTCCACTTT. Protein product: CASSFSWGQGQSPLHF.

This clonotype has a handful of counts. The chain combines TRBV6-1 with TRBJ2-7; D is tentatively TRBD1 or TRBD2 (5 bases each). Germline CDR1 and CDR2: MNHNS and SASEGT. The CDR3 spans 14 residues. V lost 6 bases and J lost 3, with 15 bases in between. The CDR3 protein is CASRSLRDRYEQYF. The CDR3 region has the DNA TGTGCCAGCAGATCCCTCCGGGACCGCTACGAGCAGTACTTC.

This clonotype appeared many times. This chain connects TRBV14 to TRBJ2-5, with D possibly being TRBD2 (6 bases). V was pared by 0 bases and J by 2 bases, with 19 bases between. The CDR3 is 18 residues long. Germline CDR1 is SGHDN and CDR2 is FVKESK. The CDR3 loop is CASSQDSSRRGGQETQYF. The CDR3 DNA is TGTGCCAGCAGCCAAGACTCTTCCCGGCGGGGCGGGCAAGAGACCCAGTACTTC.

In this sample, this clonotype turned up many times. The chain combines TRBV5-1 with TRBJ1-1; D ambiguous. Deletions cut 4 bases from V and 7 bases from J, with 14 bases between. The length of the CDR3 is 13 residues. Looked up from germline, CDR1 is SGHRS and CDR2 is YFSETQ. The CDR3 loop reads CASSLEWAGEAFF. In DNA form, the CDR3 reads TGCGCCAGCAGCCTGGAATGGGCTGGTGAAGCTTTCTTT.

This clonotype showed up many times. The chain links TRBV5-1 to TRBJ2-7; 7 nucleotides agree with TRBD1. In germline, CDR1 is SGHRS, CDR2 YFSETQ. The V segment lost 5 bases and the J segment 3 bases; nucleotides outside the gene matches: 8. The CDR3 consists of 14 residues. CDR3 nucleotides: TGCGCCAGCAGAACCCGACAGGGCGGCTACGAGCAGTACTTC. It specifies CASRTRQGGYEQYF.

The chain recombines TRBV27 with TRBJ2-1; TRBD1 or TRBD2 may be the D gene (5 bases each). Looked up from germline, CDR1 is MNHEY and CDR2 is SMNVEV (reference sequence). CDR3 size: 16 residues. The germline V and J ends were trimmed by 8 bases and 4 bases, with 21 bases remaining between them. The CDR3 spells CASGGSLGSNYNEQFF. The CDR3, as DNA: TGTGCCAGCGGGGGATCCTTAGGGTCGAATTACAATGAGCAGTTCTTC.

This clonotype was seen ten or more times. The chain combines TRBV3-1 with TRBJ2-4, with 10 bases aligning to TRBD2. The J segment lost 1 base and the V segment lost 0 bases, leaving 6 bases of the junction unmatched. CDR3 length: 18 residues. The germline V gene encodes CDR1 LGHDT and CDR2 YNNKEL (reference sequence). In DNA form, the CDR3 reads TGTGCCAGCAGCCAAGATCTACTAGCGGGACTGGCCAAAAACATTCAGTACTTC. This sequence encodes CASSQDLLAGLAKNIQYF.

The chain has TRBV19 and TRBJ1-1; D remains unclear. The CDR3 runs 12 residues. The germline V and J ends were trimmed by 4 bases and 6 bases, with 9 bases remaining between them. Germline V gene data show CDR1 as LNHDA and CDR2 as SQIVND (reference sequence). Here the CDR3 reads CASSRAGAEAFF. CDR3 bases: TGTGCCAGTAGTAGAGCCGGAGCTGAAGCTTTCTTT.

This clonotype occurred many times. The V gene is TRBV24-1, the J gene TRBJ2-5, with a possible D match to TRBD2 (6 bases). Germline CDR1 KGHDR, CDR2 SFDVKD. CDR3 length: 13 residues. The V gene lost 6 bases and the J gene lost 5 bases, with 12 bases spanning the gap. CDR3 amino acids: CATSTSNGETQYF. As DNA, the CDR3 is TGTGCCACCAGTACTAGCAACGGGGAGACCCAGTACTTC.

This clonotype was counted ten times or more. CDR3 sequence (DNA): TGTGCCAGCTCACCAGGGTCTGGAGCAGAGCAGTACTTC. Translating it yields CASSPGSGAEQYF. The chain employs TRBV18 and TRBJ2-7; D not certain. V was cut by 2 bases and J by 7 bases, with 12 bases left in between. The CDR3 is made up of 13 amino acids. Germline assignment: CDR1 KGHSH and CDR2 LQKENI.

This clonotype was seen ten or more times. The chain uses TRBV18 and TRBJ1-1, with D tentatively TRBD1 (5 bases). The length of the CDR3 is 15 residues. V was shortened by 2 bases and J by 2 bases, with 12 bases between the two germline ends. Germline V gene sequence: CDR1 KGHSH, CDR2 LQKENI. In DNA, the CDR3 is TGTGCCAGCTCACCATCTCAGACAGTAAACACTGAAGCTTTCTTT. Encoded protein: CASSPSQTVNTEAFF.

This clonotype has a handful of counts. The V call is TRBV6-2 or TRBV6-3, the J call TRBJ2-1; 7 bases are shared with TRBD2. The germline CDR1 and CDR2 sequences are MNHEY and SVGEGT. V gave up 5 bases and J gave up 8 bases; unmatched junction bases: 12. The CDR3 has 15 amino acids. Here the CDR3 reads CASSPRLADYDEQFF. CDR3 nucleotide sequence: TGTGCCAGCAGTCCGAGACTAGCAGATTACGATGAGCAGTTCTTC.

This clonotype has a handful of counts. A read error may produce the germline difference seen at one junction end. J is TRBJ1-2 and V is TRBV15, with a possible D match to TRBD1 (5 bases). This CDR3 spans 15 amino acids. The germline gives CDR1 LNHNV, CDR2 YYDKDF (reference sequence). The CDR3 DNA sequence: TGTGCCGCCAGCAGAGATGTCTCAGGGTCCTATGGCTACACCTTC. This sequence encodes CAASRDVSGSYGYTF.